These 28 T cell receptor beta chains were all obtained from the same sample, sequenced in a study of response to subunit inactivated influenza vaccine (dated by TCRdb to between 2017 and 2018). Receptor libraries were prepared by RT-PCR. The data were produced on an Illumina HiSeq 2500. TCRdb ran its own pipeline on the public reads, namely fastp trimming at Q25 and MiXCR clone calling, and kept in-frame beta chains. When rows share a CDR3 protein, they turn into one entry using the most common DNA and genes. The sample contains roughly 520,000 distinct CDR3 sequences, roughly 23% of them found a single time. Less than 2.5% of the sample is held by the ten biggest clonotypes. Sequenced material: CD4+ T cells sorted from PBMCs, taken more than 4 days after vaccination. Receptor source: a middle-aged man who received an inactivated influenza vaccine. Donor details come from another sample of the same person, matched by shared clones.

This clonotype was recorded a few times. The chain joins TRBV2 to TRBJ2-7, with D uncertain. The germline V gene encodes CDR1 SNHLY and CDR2 FYNNEI. The CDR3 runs 11 residues. The V end was cut by 8 bases, the J end by 6 bases, with 11 bases between. The CDR3 sequence: CASELGGEQYF. Here the CDR3 DNA reads TGTGCCAGCGAGTTAGGTGGCGAGCAGTACTTC. Full variable domain (remainder filled in from reference TRBV2 and TRBJ2-7): EPEVTQTPSHQVTQMGQEVILRCVPISNHLYFYWYRQILGQKVEFLVSFYNNEISEKSEIFDDQFSVERPDGSNFTLKIRSTKLEDSAMYFCASELGGEQYFGPGTRLTVT.

This clonotype was counted at least ten times. This chain connects TRBV4-3 to TRBJ1-5, with 7 nucleotides matching TRBD1. V was pared by 2 bases and J by 7 bases, with 5 bases of the junction left unmatched. CDR3 size: 14 residues. CDR1 and CDR2 (germline): LGHNA, YSLEER. For the CDR3, the DNA is TGCGCCAGCAGCCAAAACAGGGGCTTACAGCCCCAGCATTTT. This codes for CASSQNRGLQPQHF.

This chain joins TRBV29-1 and TRBJ1-4, with D uncertain. The length of the CDR3 is 14 residues. Trimming took 0 bases from V and 10 from J, leaving 15 bases between them. The V gene's germline CDR1 is SQVTM and CDR2 ANQGSEA. CDR3 amino acids: CSVEEVLPGGKLFF. In DNA form, the CDR3 reads TGCAGCGTTGAAGAAGTTCTCCCCGGAGGAAAACTGTTTTTT.

V usage is TRBV2 and J usage is TRBJ2-5, with a possible D match to TRBD1 (5 bases). Trimming pared 3 bases from V and 2 bases from J, leaving 10 bases between. The CDR3 is made up of 14 amino acids. Germline CDR1 reads SNHLY; CDR2 reads FYNNEI. CDR3 amino acids: CASSDRAGQETQYF. The CDR3 DNA reads as TGTGCCAGCAGTGACCGAGCAGGGCAAGAGACCCAGTACTTC.

This clonotype has just one count. The V call is TRBV28, the J call TRBJ2-7, with a tentative D call TRBD2 (5 bases). The CDR3 covers 12 residues. CDR1 is MDHEN, CDR2 SYDVKM, per germline. Trimming took off 6 bases at V and 7 bases at J, with 13 bases between the two ends. CDR3 sequence (DNA): TGTGCCAGCAGCACTCCTGGCGGGGAGCAGTACTTC. Its protein product is CASSTPGGEQYF. The entire variable domain, with the rest obtained from reference TRBV28 and TRBJ2-7, is as follows: DVKVTQSSRYLVKRTGEKVFLECVQDMDHENMFWYRQDPGLGLRLIYFSYDVKMKEKGDIPEGYSVSREKKERFSLILESASTNQTSMYLCASSTPGGEQYFGPGTRLTVT.

This clonotype was seen only a few times. The rearrangement joins TRBV12-3 or TRBV12-4 to TRBJ2-7; D unclear. Trimming took off 8 bases at V and 2 bases at J, with 7 bases between the two ends. This CDR3 contains 11 residues. CDR3 bases: TGTGCCAGCGCCTTGGCCTACGAGCAGTACTTC. It specifies CASALAYEQYF.

CDR3 nucleotide sequence: TGTGCCAGCAGTTTAGGCGGAGGACTGAGATCACCCCTCCACTTT. Translating it yields CASSLGGGLRSPLHF. The genes are TRBV12-3 or TRBV12-4 and TRBJ1-6, with no clear D. The CDR3 has 15 residues. Trimming took off 1 base at V and 10 bases at J, with 14 bases between the two ends.

The chain links TRBV12-3 or TRBV12-4 to TRBJ2-6, with 8 bases fitting TRBD2. Trimming removed 7 bases from V and 1 base from J; junction bases left unmatched: 12. The CDR3 consists of 18 residues. This CDR3 is CASTLSGASRSGANVLTF. CDR3 DNA: TGTGCCAGCACCCTTAGCGGGGCCTCAAGGTCTGGGGCCAACGTCCTGACTTTC.

Only a few counts were recorded for this clonotype. J is TRBJ2-5 and V is TRBV12-3 or TRBV12-4; D remains unclear. The V and J ends lost 6 bases and 4 bases respectively, with 9 bases between them. The CDR3 has 12 amino acids. CDR3 sequence reads: CASSPQVETQYF. For the CDR3, the DNA is TGTGCCAGCAGCCCACAAGTAGAGACCCAGTACTTC.

There are many counts of this clonotype. The chain couples TRBV12-3 or TRBV12-4 to TRBJ2-5; possible D gene TRBD1, 6 bases. The CDR3 is made up of 13 amino acids. V was pared by 6 bases and J by 3 bases, with 11 bases between. The CDR3 DNA sequence: TGTGCCAGCAGCCGAGGACAGAAAGAGACCCAGTACTTC. It codes for CASSRGQKETQYF.

In its sample, this clonotype was seen once. The chain employs TRBV28 and TRBJ2-6; no clear D. The ends were cut back, 3 bases at V and 4 bases at J, with 10 bases in the middle. Germline V gene data show CDR1 as MDHEN and CDR2 as SYDVKM. The CDR3 contains 15 residues. The CDR3 region is CASSFGVTGANVLTF. The CDR3 DNA follows: TGTGCCAGCAGTTTTGGGGTAACGGGGGCCAACGTCCTGACTTTC.

This clonotype showed up many times. This chain links TRBV4-1 with TRBJ1-1; TRBD1 might be the D (5 bases). CDR1 and CDR2 from the germline V gene are MGHRA and YSYEKL. The CDR3 is 16 residues long. V lost 6 bases to trimming and J lost 6 bases, with 23 bases between them. CDR3 in DNA: TGCGCCAGCAGTTTTTCACTGGGACCTCTAAGCCCTGAAGCTTTCTTT. The encoded protein is CASSFSLGPLSPEAFF.

The J gene is TRBJ2-1, the V gene TRBV5-1; D gene ambiguous. Between the trimmed V and J ends, which lost 6 bases and 5 bases, there was a span of 15 bases. The germline V gene has CDR1 SGHRS and CDR2 YFSETQ. The CDR3 consists of 14 residues. The DNA for the CDR3 is TGCGCCAGCACGCCGCTACCCTGGGACAATGAGCAGTTCTTC. It specifies CASTPLPWDNEQFF.

This clonotype was detected a few times. The chain links TRBV30 to TRBJ2-2; 7 positions match TRBD1. The trim removed 4 bases at V and 6 bases at J, leaving 2 bases unmatched. This CDR3 contains 12 residues. Germline assignment: CDR1 GTSNPN and CDR2 SVGIG (reference sequence). This CDR3 is CAWKTGAGELFF. The CDR3, as DNA: TGTGCCTGGAAAACAGGGGCCGGGGAGCTGTTTTTT.

This clonotype was picked up a small number of times. The chain recombines TRBV4-2 with TRBJ2-1; the match to TRBD2 covers 8 bases. The CDR3 contains 17 residues. Germline V gives CDR1 LGHNA, CDR2 YNFKEQ. The J segment lost 1 base and the V segment lost 0 bases, leaving 5 bases of the junction unmatched. DNA for the CDR3: TGTGCCAGCAGCCAAGATCCTAGCGGGTTTTCCTACAATGAGCAGTTCTTC. This sequence encodes CASSQDPSGFSYNEQFF.

This clonotype was picked up a small number of times. The rearrangement links TRBV3-1 to TRBJ1-2, with 8 bases that match TRBD1. From germline, CDR1 is LGHDT and CDR2 YNNKEL (reference sequence). V shed 3 bases, J shed 1 base, and the junction held 4 bases outside the gene matches. The length of the CDR3 is 15 residues. Here the CDR3 reads CASSQGTGLNYGYTF. The CDR3 coding sequence is TGTGCCAGCAGCCAGGGGACAGGACTTAACTATGGCTACACCTTC.

The CDR3 bases are TGTGCCAGCAGCCAAACGCTGGGGGTCTTAGGGGAGCAGTACTTC. This codes for CASSQTLGVLGEQYF. The chain combines TRBV14 with TRBJ2-7, with D perhaps being TRBD1 or TRBD2 (5 bases each). CDR1 is SGHDN and CDR2 is FVKESK in the germline V gene. CDR3 length: 15 residues. Trimming cost V 2 bases and J 7 bases, with 18 bases left between them.

This clonotype was observed once. The chain joins TRBV29-1 to TRBJ1-4, with D unresolved. V was trimmed by 0 bases and J by 14 bases, leaving 10 bases between them. The CDR3 sequence is 11 residues long. From germline, CDR1 is SQVTM and CDR2 ANQGSEA. The CDR3 loop reads CSVEDRGWLFF. CDR3 nucleotides: TGCAGCGTTGAAGATCGGGGTTGGCTGTTTTTT.

The V gene is TRBV9, the J gene TRBJ2-3; 7 bases are a match to TRBD2. CDR3 length equals 15 residues. The J segment lost 3 bases and the V segment lost 5 bases, leaving 9 bases of the junction unmatched. Germline loops: CDR1 SGDLS, CDR2 YYNGEE. As DNA, the CDR3 is TGTGCCAGCAGGGGTGGCGGGAGTAGTACAGATACGCAGTATTTT. Translation gives CASRGGGSSTDTQYF.

This clonotype was seen a single time. The gene calls are TRBV20-1 and TRBJ2-4, with D perhaps being TRBD1 or TRBD2 (5 bases each). Germline V gene data show CDR1 as DFQATT and CDR2 as SNEGSKA (reference sequence). Trimming shortened V by 3 bases and J by 9 bases, and 15 bases separated the two germline ends. The length of the CDR3 is 13 residues. Written as DNA, the CDR3 is TGCAGTGCTAGCTTCAGGGAGCGTGGCATTCAGTACTTC. Amino acids: CSASFRERGIQYF.

A few counts support this clonotype. This sequence joins TRBV7-8 and TRBJ1-5; D is uncertain. Trimming removed 8 bases at V and 0 bases at J, with 11 bases between. CDR1 SGHVS and CDR2 FQNEAQ come from the germline V gene. The CDR3 is 14 residues long. CDR3 region: CASAGRYSNQPQHF. CDR3 nucleotide sequence: TGTGCCAGCGCCGGACGGTATAGCAATCAGCCCCAGCATTTT. The complete variable domain, with remaining parts taken from reference TRBV7-8 and TRBJ1-5, reads GAGVSQSPRYKVAKRGQDVALRCDPISGHVSLFWYQQALGQGPEFLTYFQNEAQLDKSGLPSDRFFAERPEGSVSTLKIQRTQQEDSAVYLCASAGRYSNQPQHFGDGTRLSIL.

The gene calls are TRBV20-1 and TRBJ1-6; possibly TRBD1 for D (5 bases). CDR1 and CDR2 (germline): DFQATT, SNEGSKA (reference sequence). The CDR3 covers 15 residues. Deletions cut 0 bases from V and 5 bases from J, with 11 bases between. DNA of the CDR3: TGCAGTGCTAGAGAAAAGGGGTTTAATAATTCACCCCTCCACTTT. Encoded protein: CSAREKGFNNSPLHF.

This clonotype was picked up many times. This chain connects TRBV7-2 to TRBJ1-4; the D is unclear. Trimming removed 5 bases from V and 2 bases from J, with 15 bases in between. The germline gives CDR1 SGHTA, CDR2 FQGNSA. The CDR3 sequence is 16 residues long. The DNA of the CDR3 is TGTGCCAGCAGCGAACGTCCTGGTCCGACTAATGAAAAACTGTTTTTT. This gives the protein CASSERPGPTNEKLFF.

This clonotype has just a few counts. This sequence joins TRBV6-5 and TRBJ2-1; no firm D call. CDR3 length: 13 residues. V was cut by 4 bases and J by 3 bases, with 7 bases left in between. The V gene's germline CDR1 is MNHEY and CDR2 SVGAGI. The CDR3 sequence is CASSWTGYNEQFF. In nucleotides, the CDR3 is TGTGCCAGCAGTTGGACCGGCTACAATGAGCAGTTCTTC.

CDR3 residues: CASTMGQGYYEQYF. CDR3 in DNA: TGTGCCAGCACCATGGGACAGGGCTACTACGAGCAGTACTTC. The rearrangement uses TRBV5-6 and TRBJ2-7, with TRBD1 identical over 9 bases. CDR1 SGHDT and CDR2 YYEEEE come from the germline V gene. The CDR3 spans 14 residues. The V segment lost 6 bases and the J segment 3 bases; nucleotides outside the gene matches: 7. The full variable domain, rest sourced from reference TRBV5-6 and TRBJ2-7, is DAGVTQSPTHLIKTRGQQVTLRCSPKSGHDTVSWYQQALGQGPQFIFQYYEEEERQRGNFPDRFSGHQFPNYSSELNVNALLLGDSALYLCASTMGQGYYEQYFGPGTRLTVT.

In this sample, this clonotype turned up many times. The chain joins TRBV29-1 to TRBJ2-7; D is perhaps TRBD1 (6 bases). CDR1 SQVTM and CDR2 ANQGSEA come from the germline V gene. The CDR3 contains 13 residues. V gave up 1 base and J gave up 3 bases, with 10 bases separating them. CDR3 DNA sequence: TGCAGCGTTGAAGTACAGGGCCACTACGAGCAGTACTTC. Protein: CSVEVQGHYEQYF.

CDR3 nucleotide sequence: TGCAGTGCAGGGATCGGGAGGGCCTCCTACGAGCAGTACTTC. Residues: CSAGIGRASYEQYF. This rearrangement joins TRBV20-1 to TRBJ2-7, with 8 bases fitting TRBD2. Germline CDR1 is DFQATT and CDR2 is SNEGSKA (reference sequence). J lost 0 bases, V lost 6 bases, and 7 bases had no gene match. CDR3 size: 14 residues.

The rearrangement joins TRBV29-1 to TRBJ2-5; 7 nucleotides match TRBD1. V lost 2 bases, J lost 9 bases, and 6 bases stayed unmatched. The CDR3 extends over 12 amino acids. The germline V gene encodes CDR1 SQVTM and CDR2 ANQGSEA. CDR3 sequence: CSVERQGGPQYF. The CDR3 DNA sequence: TGCAGCGTTGAACGACAGGGCGGTCCCCAGTACTTC.